Listed below are T cell receptor beta chains from one sample, sequenced in a study of shared clonotypes between healthy human individuals. TCRdb's table, derived via immunoSEQ multiplex PCR, lists solely in-frame clones and lacks some. Of approximately 2.5 million clones listed, 93% are singletons. The sample was naive CD4+ T cells from PBMCs. These receptors originate from a man younger than 30 in good health. Some clones in this sample may be carry-over from other donors' samples. Each CDR3 is given with its conserved first and last residue. A D gene is named only where the DNA matches it firmly. A clone size is listed for some rows: how often the clone was seen (once, few, many), or a class if it is expanded.

CDR3 DNA: TGCGCCAGCAGAGAACAGGGGTATTCCTACGAGCAGTACTTC
CDR3 protein: CASREQGYSYEQYF
V gene: TRBV5-1
J gene: TRBJ2-7
clone size: NA
D gene: TRBD1

CDR3 DNA: TGTGCCAGCAGCTTGGTAGGGCTAAAGGACGAGCAGTACTTC
CDR3 protein: CASSLVGLKDEQYF
V gene: TRBV5-4
J gene: TRBJ2-7
clone size: once
D gene: NA

CDR3 DNA: TGCGCCAGCAGCTTGGAGGGGGCAGGCGACCCCTACGAGCAGTACTTC
CDR3 protein: CASSLEGAGDPYEQYF
V gene: TRBV5-1
J gene: TRBJ2-7
clone size: NA
D gene: TRBD1

CDR3 DNA: TGTGCCAGCAGTGAAGTGTGGGACGGTTCGAGGCTGTTTTTT
CDR3 protein: CASSEVWDGSRLFF
V gene: TRBV6-1
J gene: TRBJ1-4
clone size: NA
D gene: NA

CDR3 DNA: TGCGCCAGCAGCTTGGCCAGGGGGAGCTCCTACAATGAGCAGTTCTTC
CDR3 protein: CASSLARGSSYNEQFF
V gene: TRBV5-1
J gene: TRBJ2-1
clone size: NA
D gene: TRBD1

CDR3 DNA: TGTGCCAGCAGCTTAGGGGTCCGACGCTCCTACAATGAGCAGTTCTTC
CDR3 protein: CASSLGVRRSYNEQFF
V gene: TRBV11-2
J gene: TRBJ2-1
clone size: NA
D gene: NA

CDR3 DNA: TGTGCCGTACAGGGAATCAATCAGCCCCAGCATTTT
CDR3 protein: CAVQGINQPQHF
V gene: TRBV6-4
J gene: TRBJ1-5
clone size: few
D gene: NA

CDR3 DNA: TGTGCCAGCAGCTTCGGTGTAGATACGCAGTATTTT
CDR3 protein: CASSFGVDTQYF
V gene: TRBV5-6
J gene: TRBJ2-3
clone size: NA
D gene: NA

CDR3 DNA: TGTGCCAGCAGCAAAGGGACAGGTCGCGAGCAGTACTTC
CDR3 protein: CASSKGTGREQYF
V gene: TRBV21-1
J gene: TRBJ2-7
clone size: NA
D gene: NA

CDR3 DNA: TGTGCCAGCAGTTCGGCCGGACAGCCTCAAGAGACCCAGTACTTC
CDR3 protein: CASSSAGQPQETQYF
V gene: TRBV28
J gene: TRBJ2-5
clone size: NA
D gene: NA

CDR3 DNA: TGTGCCAGCAGCTTAGGGAGTAGTAGGTACGAGCAGTTCTTC
CDR3 protein: CASSLGSSRYEQFF
V gene: TRBV11-2
J gene: TRBJ2-1
clone size: NA
D gene: NA

CDR3 DNA: TGCGCCAGCTCGGAGGGCGCGGATACGCAGTATTTT
CDR3 protein: CASSEGADTQYF
V gene: TRBV5-1
J gene: TRBJ2-3
clone size: NA
D gene: NA

CDR3 DNA: TGTGCCTGGAGCCCGGGGAATCGGGTGAATGGCTACACCTTC
CDR3 protein: CAWSPGNRVNGYTF
V gene: TRBV30
J gene: TRBJ1-2
clone size: few
D gene: NA

CDR3 DNA: TGTGCCAGCACCACGCAGGGGGTAGGTGGCTACACCTTC
CDR3 protein: CASTTQGVGGYTF
V gene: TRBV28
J gene: TRBJ1-2
clone size: NA
D gene: TRBD1

CDR3 DNA: TGTGCCAGCAGCTTAGATGCAGGGCGCACAGATACGCAGTATTTT
CDR3 protein: CASSLDAGRTDTQYF
V gene: TRBV5-4
J gene: TRBJ2-3
clone size: NA
D gene: NA

CDR3 DNA: TGCGCCAGCAGCCCAATGGCCCTAATGGGTGGCGAGCAGTACTTC
CDR3 protein: CASSPMALMGGEQYF
V gene: TRBV5-1
J gene: TRBJ2-7
clone size: NA
D gene: NA

CDR3 DNA: TGTGCCAGCAGCCTTACAAGGACTAGCGGGAGTGAAGAGACCCAGTACTTC
CDR3 protein: CASSLTRTSGSEETQYF
V gene: TRBV14
J gene: TRBJ2-5
clone size: NA
D gene: TRBD2

CDR3 DNA: TGTGCCAGCAGCGTTTCCGGGACAGTCTCCTACAATGAGCAGTTCTTC
CDR3 protein: CASSVSGTVSYNEQFF
V gene: TRBV9
J gene: TRBJ2-1
clone size: NA
D gene: TRBD1

CDR3 DNA: TGTGCCAGCAGCCAGGCTCTTTGGGGGGAGAATGAGCAGTTCTTC
CDR3 protein: CASSQALWGENEQFF
V gene: TRBV6-6
J gene: TRBJ2-1
clone size: NA
D gene: NA

CDR3 DNA: TGCGCCAGCAGCTTTCGAAGTTTCACCGGGGAGCTGTTTTTT
CDR3 protein: CASSFRSFTGELFF
V gene: TRBV5-1
J gene: TRBJ2-2
clone size: NA
D gene: NA

CDR3 DNA: TGTGCCAGTAGTCTTAGCGGGATCCCCTACGAGCAGTACTTC
CDR3 protein: CASSLSGIPYEQYF
V gene: TRBV19
J gene: TRBJ2-7
clone size: NA
D gene: TRBD2

CDR3 DNA: TGTGCCAGCCGACAAATGAACACTGAAGCTTTCTTT
CDR3 protein: CASRQMNTEAFF
V gene: TRBV25-1
J gene: TRBJ1-1
clone size: few
D gene: NA

CDR3 DNA: TGTGCCGCATCCCGACTAGCCTTGTCCTCCTACGAGCAGTACTTC
CDR3 protein: CAASRLALSSYEQYF
V gene: TRBV10-3
J gene: TRBJ2-7
clone size: NA
D gene: TRBD2

CDR3 DNA: TGTGCCACCAGCCCCGGATTCGGAACAGATACGCAGTATTTT
CDR3 protein: CATSPGFGTDTQYF
V gene: TRBV15
J gene: TRBJ2-3
clone size: NA
D gene: NA

CDR3 DNA: TGTGCCAGTAGTATAGGGCTATTCTATGGCTACACCTTC
CDR3 protein: CASSIGLFYGYTF
V gene: TRBV19
J gene: TRBJ1-2
clone size: once
D gene: NA

CDR3 DNA: TGTGCCTGGACCCACCGGGGGGGGACTGCTCTGAATGAGCAGTTCTTC
CDR3 protein: CAWTHRGGTALNEQFF
V gene: TRBV30
J gene: TRBJ2-1
clone size: NA
D gene: TRBD2

CDR3 DNA: TGTGCCAGCAACTCGGACAGTGTCCAAGAGACCCAGTACTTC
CDR3 protein: CASNSDSVQETQYF
V gene: TRBV6-1
J gene: TRBJ2-5
clone size: NA
D gene: NA

CDR3 DNA: TGTGCCAGCAGTTACAGGGAGGGCAACTATGGCTACACCTTC
CDR3 protein: CASSYREGNYGYTF
V gene: TRBV6-5
J gene: TRBJ1-2
clone size: NA
D gene: NA

CDR3 DNA: TGCGCCAGCAGCACGGGACAGGGGGCGCGTGAGCAGTACTTC
CDR3 protein: CASSTGQGAREQYF
V gene: TRBV5-1
J gene: TRBJ2-7
clone size: NA
D gene: TRBD1

CDR3 DNA: TGTGCCAGCAGTTACTCGAGGGGGCTTAGTACCGGGGAGCTGTTTTTT
CDR3 protein: CASSYSRGLSTGELFF
V gene: TRBV6-5
J gene: TRBJ2-2
clone size: once
D gene: TRBD1

CDR3 DNA: TGTGCCAGCAGCGTAGACGGGTCTCTAGCCAAAAACATTCAGTACTTC
CDR3 protein: CASSVDGSLAKNIQYF
V gene: TRBV9
J gene: TRBJ2-4
clone size: NA
D gene: NA

CDR3 DNA: TGTGCCTGGAGCGTAGGGGGTTCGCACACTGAAGCTTTCTTT
CDR3 protein: CAWSVGGSHTEAFF
V gene: TRBV30
J gene: TRBJ1-1
clone size: NA
D gene: NA